A selection of T cell receptor beta chains follows, all from one sample in a study of blood T cells in healthy people across ages. TCRdb itself ran the 5' RACE reads through MiXCR, one entry per CDR3 protein. The sample includes approximately 770,000 distinct CDR3 sequences, about three fifths of them seen just once. Source material: blood. The source is a man younger than 45 in good health. Both conserved end residues are part of each CDR3. Some rows mark clone size as missing; the rest say once, few, many or name a class of expanded clone.

V gene,J gene,clone size,CDR3 protein
TRBV9,TRBJ2-1,-,CASSVSVGSYNEQFF
TRBV7-9,TRBJ2-7,few,CASSPEGTVLSYEQYF
TRBV5-1,TRBJ2-3,few,CASSFYEPSTDTQYF
TRBV2,TRBJ2-1,-,CALQRASASPYNEQFF
TRBV7-6,TRBJ2-7,-,CASSFGQGIGYEQYF
TRBV11-2,TRBJ1-5,-,CASSAPPHGGQRALHSNPPQHF
TRBV19,TRBJ2-1,-,CASSILAGNEQFF
TRBV7-9,TRBJ2-3,few,CASSIPEDFTDTQYF
TRBV6-6,TRBJ1-2,few,CASSIPGQGSNYGYTF
TRBV20-1,TRBJ2-3,-,CSARLLAGKADTQYF